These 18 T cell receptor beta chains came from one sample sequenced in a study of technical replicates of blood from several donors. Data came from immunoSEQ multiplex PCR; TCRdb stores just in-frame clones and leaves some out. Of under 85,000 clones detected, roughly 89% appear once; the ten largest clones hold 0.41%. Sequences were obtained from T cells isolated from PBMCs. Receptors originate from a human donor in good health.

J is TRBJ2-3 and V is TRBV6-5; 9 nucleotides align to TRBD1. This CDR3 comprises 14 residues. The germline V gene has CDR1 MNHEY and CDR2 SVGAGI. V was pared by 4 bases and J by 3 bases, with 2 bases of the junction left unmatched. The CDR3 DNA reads TGTGCCAGCAGTTGGGGACAGGGTACAGATACGCAGTATTTT. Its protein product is CASSWGQGTDTQYF.

The CDR3 region is CASRGGNMDTGELFF. The CDR3 DNA sequence: TGTGCCAGCCGGGGGGGGAACATGGACACCGGGGAGCTGTTTTTT. The J gene is TRBJ2-2, the V gene TRBV19, with TRBD2 matching 8 bases. The length of the CDR3 is 15 residues. The V and J ends lost 9 bases and 3 bases, in that order; junction bases with no gene match: 9. In germline, CDR1 is LNHDA, CDR2 SQIVND (reference sequence).

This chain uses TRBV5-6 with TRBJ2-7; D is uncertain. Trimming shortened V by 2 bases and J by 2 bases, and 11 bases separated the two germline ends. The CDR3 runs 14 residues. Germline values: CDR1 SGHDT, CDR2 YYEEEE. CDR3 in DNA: TGTGCCAGCAGCTTCATTTCTGTAGCCTACGAGCAGTACTTC. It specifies CASSFISVAYEQYF.

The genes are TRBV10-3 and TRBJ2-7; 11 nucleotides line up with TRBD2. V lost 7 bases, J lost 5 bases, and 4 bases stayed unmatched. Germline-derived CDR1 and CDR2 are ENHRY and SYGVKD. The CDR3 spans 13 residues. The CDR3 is CAITTSGSHEQYF. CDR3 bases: TGTGCCATCACTACTAGCGGGAGCCACGAGCAGTACTTC.

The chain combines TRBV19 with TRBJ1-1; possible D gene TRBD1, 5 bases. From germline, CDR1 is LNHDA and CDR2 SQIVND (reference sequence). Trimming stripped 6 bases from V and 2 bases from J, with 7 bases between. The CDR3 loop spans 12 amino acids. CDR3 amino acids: CASRGLNTEAFF. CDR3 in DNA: TGTGCCAGTAGGGGACTTAACACTGAAGCTTTCTTT.

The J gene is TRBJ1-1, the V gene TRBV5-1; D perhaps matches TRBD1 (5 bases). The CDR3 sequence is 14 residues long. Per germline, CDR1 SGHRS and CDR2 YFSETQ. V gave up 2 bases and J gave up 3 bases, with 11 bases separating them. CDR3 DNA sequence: TGCGCCAGCAGCTTAATACCCAGGGACACTGAAGCTTTCTTT. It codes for CASSLIPRDTEAFF.

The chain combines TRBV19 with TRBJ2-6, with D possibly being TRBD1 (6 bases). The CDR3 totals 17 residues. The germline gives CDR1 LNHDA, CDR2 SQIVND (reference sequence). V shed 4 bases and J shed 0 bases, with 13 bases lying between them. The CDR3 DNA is TGTGCCAGTAGTACCGGGACACCTACCTCTGGGGCCAACGTCCTGACTTTC. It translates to CASSTGTPTSGANVLTF.

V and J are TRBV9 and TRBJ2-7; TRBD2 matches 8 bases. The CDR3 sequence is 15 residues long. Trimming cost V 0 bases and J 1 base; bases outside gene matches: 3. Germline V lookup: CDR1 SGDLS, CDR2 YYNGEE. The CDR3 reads CASSVAGGPSYEQYF. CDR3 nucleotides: TGTGCCAGCAGCGTAGCGGGAGGGCCGTCCTACGAGCAGTACTTC.

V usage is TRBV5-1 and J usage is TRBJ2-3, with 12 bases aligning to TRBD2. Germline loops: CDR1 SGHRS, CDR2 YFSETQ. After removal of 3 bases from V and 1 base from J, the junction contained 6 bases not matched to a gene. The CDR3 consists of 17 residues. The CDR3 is CASSSGLAGTGTDTQYF. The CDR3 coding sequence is TGCGCCAGCAGCTCGGGACTAGCGGGTACCGGCACAGATACGCAGTATTTT.

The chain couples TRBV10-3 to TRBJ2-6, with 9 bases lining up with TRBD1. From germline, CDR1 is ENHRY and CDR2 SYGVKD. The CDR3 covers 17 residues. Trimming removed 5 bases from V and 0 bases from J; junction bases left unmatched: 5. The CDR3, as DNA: TGTGCCATCAGTCGGGACAGGGCAAGCTCTGGGGCCAACGTCCTGACTTTC. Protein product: CAISRDRASSGANVLTF.

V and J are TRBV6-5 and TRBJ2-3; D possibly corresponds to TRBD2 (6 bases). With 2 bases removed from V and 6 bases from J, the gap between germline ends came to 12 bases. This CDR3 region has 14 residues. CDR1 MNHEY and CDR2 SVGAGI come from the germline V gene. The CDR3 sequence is CASSYGGAGDTQYF. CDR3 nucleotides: TGTGCCAGCAGTTACGGCGGGGCGGGGGATACGCAGTATTTT.

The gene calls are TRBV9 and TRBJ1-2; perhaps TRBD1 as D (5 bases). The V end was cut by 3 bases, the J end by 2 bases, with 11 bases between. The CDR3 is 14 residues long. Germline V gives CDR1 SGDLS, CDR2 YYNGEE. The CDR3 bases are TGTGCCAGCAGCGACCAACACAGGAACTATGGCTACACCTTC. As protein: CASSDQHRNYGYTF.

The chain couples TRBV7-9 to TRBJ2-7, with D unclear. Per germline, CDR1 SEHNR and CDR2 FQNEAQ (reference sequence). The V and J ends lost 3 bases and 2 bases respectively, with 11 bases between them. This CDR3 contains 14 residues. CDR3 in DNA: TGTGCCAGCAGCTTCGACTTGCTCCCCTACGAGCAGTACTTC. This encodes CASSFDLLPYEQYF.

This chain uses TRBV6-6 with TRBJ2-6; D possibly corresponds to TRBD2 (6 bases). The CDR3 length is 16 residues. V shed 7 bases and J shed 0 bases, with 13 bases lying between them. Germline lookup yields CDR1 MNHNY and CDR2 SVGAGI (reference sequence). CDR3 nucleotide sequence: TGTGCCAGCACGGGGGACGGAACCTCTGGGGCCAACGTCCTGACTTTC. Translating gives CASTGDGTSGANVLTF.

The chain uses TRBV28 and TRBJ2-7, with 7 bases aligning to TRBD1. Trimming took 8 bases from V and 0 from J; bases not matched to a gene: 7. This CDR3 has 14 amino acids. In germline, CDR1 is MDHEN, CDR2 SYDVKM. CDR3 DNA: TGTGCCAGCTTCTCGGGGACAGTCTCCTACGAGCAGTACTTC. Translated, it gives CASFSGTVSYEQYF.

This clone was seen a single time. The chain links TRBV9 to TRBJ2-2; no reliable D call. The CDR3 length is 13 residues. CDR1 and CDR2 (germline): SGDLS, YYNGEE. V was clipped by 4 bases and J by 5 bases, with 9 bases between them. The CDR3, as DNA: TGTGCCAGCAGCCCCCCGGTGACCGGGGAGCTGTTTTTT. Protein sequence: CASSPPVTGELFF.

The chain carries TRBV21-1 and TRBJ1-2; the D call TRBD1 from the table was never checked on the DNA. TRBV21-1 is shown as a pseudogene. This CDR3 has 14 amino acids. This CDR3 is CASSKGGRNYGYTF. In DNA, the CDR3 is TGTGCCAGCAGCAAAGGGGGCAGGAACTATGGCTACACCTTC.

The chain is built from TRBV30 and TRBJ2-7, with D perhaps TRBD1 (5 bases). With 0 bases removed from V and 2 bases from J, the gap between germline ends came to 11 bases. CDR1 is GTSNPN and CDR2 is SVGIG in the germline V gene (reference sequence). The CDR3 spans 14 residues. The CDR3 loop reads CAWSVGVGPYEQYF. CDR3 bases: TGTGCCTGGAGTGTAGGGGTAGGGCCCTACGAGCAGTACTTC.